This record concerns one T cell receptor beta chain sequence. Its specific antigen is unknown. Base quality data are lacking; no much larger clone is found one base away. The sample comes from a study of blood T cell repertoires in COVID-19 (dated by TCRdb to the early 2020s). Notes on the research overall: The collaborator samples originated in the United States, Italy and Spain and spanned the acute and convalescent phases of COVID-19. Deeply sampled blood TCRbeta repertoires from subjects exposed to, actively infected with, or recovered from COVID-19 were included in the dataset. The repertoires were released in a freely available public database meant as a resource for research on the immune response to SARS-CoV-2. Nearly every sample came with metadata listing a de-identified subject ID, COVID-19 status, age in years and sex. Samples were obtained from the ongoing ImmuneRACE study (first 160 participants) and from 950 to 1,500 subjects provided by 6 global collaborators. Where available, HLA class I and class II types were taken from metadata supplied by the sample provider and were not determined by assay-based typing. The material from the prospective study consisted of cDNA or gDNA derived from T cells, B-cell-depleted T cells, or PBMCs. The research as a whole found: How much clinical and demographic metadata was included differed by source and by participant, and the metadata was provided uncurated.

The collaborating institutions used their own protocols to collect whole blood in K2EDTA tubes. Collaborator samples were shipped for TCRbeta analysis as frozen whole blood, isolated PBMCs, or DNA extracted from either sample type. The immunoSEQ Assay, a bias-controlled multiplex PCR, was used to amplify TCRbeta CDR3 regions from genomic DNA. In the original analysis: The number of nucleated cells in each sample was estimated from the amplification of reference gene primers within the assay. Sequence reads were collapsed and filtered to measure the absolute abundance of every unique TCRbeta CDR3 rearrangement. For each sample, productive Simpson clonality was calculated as the square root of Simpson's diversity index over productive rearrangements. TCRdb carries this immuneACCESS record with in-frame sequences only. Its versions omit some clonotypes, under half of them owing to an unresolved V gene in the studies checked, with the rest unexplained. V and J calls and clone size are given by that table; D and trimming were obtained from the DNA. Across this sample there are around 190,000 clones, with roughly four fifths seen only once. Around 6.8% of the sample lies in the top ten.

Sequences were obtained from peripheral blood. This TCR was sampled from a human donor in a cohort sampled during active COVID-19.

CDR3 reads: CSVGDRSNTEAFF. The nucleotide sequence reads TGCAGCGTTGGGGACAGGTCGAACACTGAAGCTTTCTTT. The V gene is TRBV29-1 and the J gene is TRBJ1-1, with TRBD1 identical over 8 junction bases. The CDR1 and CDR2 encoded by the germline V gene are SQVTM and ANQGSEA. Taken from cysteine to phenylalanine, the CDR3 has 13 residues. Of all the DNA, just the CDR3 is kept, 39 bases in frame from base 1. Clipping removes 4 bases from V and 1 base from J, with 2 as the unmatched junction base count.